This T cell receptor (beta chain) was observed in a study of cytomegalovirus exposure and HLA in healthy donors. Overall study results and limits: The listing of fewer than 200 TCR beta chains classed them as cytomegalovirus-associated.

As for this clone: Its antigen is still unknown.

Libraries were prepared by immunoSEQ multiplex PCR; TCRdb keeps only in-frame clonotypes and omits some of them. The data show around 200,000 clones, about 80% seen once. CDR3 length: 14 amino acids. From germline, CDR1 is MNHNS and CDR2 SASEGT. Trimming removed 3 bases from V and 3 bases from J; junction bases left unmatched: 5. This TCR was recovered from a woman under 30 in good health and CMV-seropositive. This rearrangement joins TRBV6-1 to TRBJ2-7; 7 bases match TRBD1. Sequenced input: PBMCs. In nucleotides, the CDR3 is TGTGCCAGCAGTGAGACAGGGCTATTCTACGAGCAGTACTTC. This gives the protein CASSETGLFYEQYF.